The T cell receptor beta chain described here comes from a study of beta chain features in type 1 diabetes. Study in general: There was similarity between patients and healthy donors in age, gender and cell yields. General study results and limits: Researchers caution that PCR might favor shorter templates, equally among patients and controls.

Expressed TCRB transcripts were sequenced because the entire RNA isolate underwent reverse transcription. The protocol was immunoSEQ multiplex PCR, while the TCRdb copy is restricted to in-frame clones and leaves out a portion. The repertoire consists of almost 350,000 clones, with about 20% occurring once and the leading ten covering roughly 0.045%. A few counts support this clone. Its antigen is unidentified. Germline V CDR1 and CDR2: SGHAT, FQDESV (reference sequence). CDR3 size: 13 residues. Blood was collected once per donor into heparin, averaging approximately 110 mL. This chain connects TRBV11-1 to TRBJ2-5; a possible D gene is TRBD1 (5 bases). The J call may be mistaken, given a closer DNA end match to TRBJ2-7. Source material: naive CD4+ T cells from blood. The source of this sequence is a woman between 18 and 30 years old in good health. The CDR3 reads CASSSGQGLEQYF. The CDR3 nucleotides are TGTGCCAGCAGCTCCGGGCAGGGTCTCGAGCAGTACTTC.